What follows are 2 T cell receptor beta chains derived from one specimen sequenced in a study of PD-1 blockade in classical Hodgkin lymphoma. TCRdb's table, derived via immunoSEQ multiplex PCR, lists solely in-frame clones and lacks some. The table records about 39,000 clones, more than 65% of them present only once. Relapse was seen in all patients after autologous stem cell transplantation, and brentuximab vedotin exposure was variable. The source was peripheral blood mononuclear cells (PBMCs), collected before the second cycle of nivolumab. The source is a human donor with classical Hodgkin lymphoma.

The chain employs TRBV9 and TRBJ2-3; D may be TRBD1 or TRBD2 (5 bases each). The germline gives CDR1 SGDLS, CDR2 YYNGEE. V lost 2 bases, J lost 2 bases, and 6 bases lay in between. This CDR3 contains 13 residues. This chain's CDR3 is CASSVGATDTQYF. The CDR3 nucleotides are TGTGCCAGCAGCGTCGGGGCCACAGATACGCAGTATTTT.

The genes are TRBV11-3 and TRBJ2-3; 7 bases match TRBD2. CDR3 length: 14 residues. The V segment lost 7 bases and the J segment 2 bases; nucleotides outside the gene matches: 6. Germline V gene lookup returns CDR1 SGHNT and CDR2 YENEEA. The CDR3 here is CASNPAGLTDTQYF. In DNA, the CDR3 is TGTGCCAGCAACCCAGCGGGACTCACAGATACGCAGTATTTT.